This T cell receptor (beta chain) was profiled in a study of blood T cell repertoires in COVID-19. Across the study: Sites in the United States, Italy and Spain provided acute and convalescent COVID-19 samples. Sources were T cells, B-cell-depleted T cells, or PBMCs; the material itself was cDNA or gDNA.

Clones were read by immunoSEQ multiplex PCR, and TCRdb kept only the in-frame ones, dropping some. The repertoire holds 100,000 to 150,000 clones, with 55% to 75% as singletons. This CDR3 has 15 residues. Trimming took off 4 bases at V and 5 bases at J, with 15 bases between the two ends. Per the germline V gene, CDR1 is SEHNR and CDR2 is FQNEAQ (reference sequence). This receptor was obtained from a woman in her 70s with acute or convalescent COVID-19. This chain uses TRBV7-9 with TRBJ2-1, with D perhaps TRBD1 (5 bases). The sample taken for sequencing was peripheral blood. The CDR3: CASSSLWGGNNEQFF. Written as DNA, the CDR3 is TGTGCCAGCAGCTCTCTCTGGGGCGGCAACAATGAGCAGTTCTTC. The whole variable domain, remainder taken from reference TRBV7-9 and TRBJ2-1, is DTGVSQNPRHKITKRGQNVTFRCDPISEHNRLYWYRQTLGQGPEFLTYFQNEAQLEKSRLLSDRFSAERPKGSFSTLEIQRTEQGDSAMYLCASSSLWGGNNEQFFGPGTRLTVL.